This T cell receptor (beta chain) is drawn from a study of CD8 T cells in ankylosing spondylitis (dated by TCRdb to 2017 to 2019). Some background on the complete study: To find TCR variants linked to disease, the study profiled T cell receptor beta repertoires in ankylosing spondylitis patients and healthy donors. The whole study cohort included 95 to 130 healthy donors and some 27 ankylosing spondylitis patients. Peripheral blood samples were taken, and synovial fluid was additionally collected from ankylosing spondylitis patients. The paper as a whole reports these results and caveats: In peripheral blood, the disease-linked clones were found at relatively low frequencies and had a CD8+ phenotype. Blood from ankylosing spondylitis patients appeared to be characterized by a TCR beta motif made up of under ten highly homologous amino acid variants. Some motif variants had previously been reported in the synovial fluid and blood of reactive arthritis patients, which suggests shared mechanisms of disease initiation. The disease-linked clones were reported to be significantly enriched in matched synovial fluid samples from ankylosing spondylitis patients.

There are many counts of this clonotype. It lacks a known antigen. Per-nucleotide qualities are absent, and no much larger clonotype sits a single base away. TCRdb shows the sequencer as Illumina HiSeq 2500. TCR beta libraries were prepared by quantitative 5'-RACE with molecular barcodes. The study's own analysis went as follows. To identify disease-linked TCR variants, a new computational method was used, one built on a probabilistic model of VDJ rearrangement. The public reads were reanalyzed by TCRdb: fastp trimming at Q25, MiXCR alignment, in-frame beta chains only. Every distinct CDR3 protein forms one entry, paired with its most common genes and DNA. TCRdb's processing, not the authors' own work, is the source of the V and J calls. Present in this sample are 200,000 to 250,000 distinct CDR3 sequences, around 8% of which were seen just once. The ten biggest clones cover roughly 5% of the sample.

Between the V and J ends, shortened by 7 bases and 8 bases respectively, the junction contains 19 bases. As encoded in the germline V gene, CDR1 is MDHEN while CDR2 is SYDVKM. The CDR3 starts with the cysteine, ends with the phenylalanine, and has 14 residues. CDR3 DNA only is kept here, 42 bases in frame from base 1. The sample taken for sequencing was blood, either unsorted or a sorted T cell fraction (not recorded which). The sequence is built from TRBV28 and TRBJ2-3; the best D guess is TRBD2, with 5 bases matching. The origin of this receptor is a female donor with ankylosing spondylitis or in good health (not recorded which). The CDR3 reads CASIGGLGTSTQYF. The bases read TGTGCCAGCATTGGAGGACTGGGCACGAGTACGCAGTATTTT. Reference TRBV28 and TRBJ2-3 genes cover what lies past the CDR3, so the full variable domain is DVKVTQSSRYLVKRTGEKVFLECVQDMDHENMFWYRQDPGLGLRLIYFSYDVKMKEKGDIPEGYSVSREKKERFSLILESASTNQTSMYLCASIGGLGTSTQYFGPGTRLTVL.